The TCR beta chain under discussion was sequenced for a study of control samples from healthy donors and cancer patients. Sequenced by immunoSEQ multiplex PCR; TCRdb stores in-frame clones only, minus some. The sample shows about 54,000 clones, nearly 96% of them seen only once. This clone was seen just once. CDR3 size: 12 residues. Trimming pared 5 bases from V and 7 bases from J, leaving 11 bases between. From germline, CDR1 is PRHDT and CDR2 FYEKMQ (reference sequence). V gene TRBV13 combines with J gene TRBJ1-1, with D perhaps TRBD1 (5 bases). The receptor comes from a woman aged 30 to 39 in good health. The material sequenced was blood. The CDR3 nucleotides are TGTGCCAGCAGCCAGAGGGGAGGTGAAGCTTTCTTT. It is translated as CASSQRGGEAFF.